The next 8 T cell receptor beta chains were all read from a single sample in a study of Tregs in tolerant kidney transplant recipients (dated 2019 in TCRdb). Library prep was done by the immunoSEQ multiplex PCR assay. As stored in TCRdb, this immuneACCESS dataset retains in-frame rearrangements with V and J assigned. A fraction of the clones does not appear; measured against another copy, unresolved V genes explain less than half of the discrepancy, and the remainder lacks a known reason. The sample has fewer than 80,000 clones on record, 95% to 98% of them singletons. Jointly, the top ten make up approximately 0.56% of the sample. The meaning of the sample's time point label: blood sample drawn before combined kidney and bone marrow transplant. This specimen consisted of CD4+ T cells from blood, obtained before the transplant. These receptor sequences come from a human donor who received a combined kidney and bone marrow transplant.

The chain has TRBV5-5 and TRBJ1-4; D might be TRBD1 (5 bases). The CDR3 extends over 14 amino acids. Germline values: CDR1 SGHKS, CDR2 YYEKEE (reference sequence). Trimming took 5 bases from V and 5 from J, leaving 13 bases between them. CDR3 sequence (DNA): TGTGCCAGCAGTACCCCGGGGGGGAATGAAAAACTGTTTTTT. The encoded protein is CASSTPGGNEKLFF.

V is TRBV7-2 and J is TRBJ2-1, with D unclear. V shed 5 bases and J shed 0 bases, with 14 bases lying between them. Germline CDR1 SGHTA, CDR2 FQGNSA. The CDR3 totals 16 residues. For the CDR3, the DNA is TGTGCCAGCAGCCCAACTTTTGTGAGCTCCTACAATGAGCAGTTCTTC. This translates into CASSPTFVSSYNEQFF.

The CDR3 DNA sequence: TGCAGCGTTGAAGGACAGGGAACAGATACGCAGTATTTT. This sequence encodes CSVEGQGTDTQYF. The rearrangement links TRBV29-1 to TRBJ2-3; 7 bases align to TRBD1. Trimming took 1 base from V and 3 from J; bases not matched to a gene: 1. The germline CDR1 and CDR2 sequences are SQVTM and ANQGSEA. The CDR3 runs 13 residues.

This rearrangement joins TRBV10-3 to TRBJ2-7, with D perhaps matching TRBD2 (6 bases). Per germline, CDR1 ENHRY and CDR2 SYGVKD. Trimming shortened V by 4 bases and J by 0 bases, and 19 bases separated the two germline ends. This CDR3 is built from 17 residues. In DNA, the CDR3 is TGTGCCATCAGTGGGGGCTCAGGTAGCGGCAGCTCCTACGAGCAGTACTTC. Amino acid sequence: CAISGGSGSGSSYEQYF.

In nucleotides, the CDR3 is TGTGCCAGCAGCCCGAAGGGACAGGGGCAGAACACTGAAGCTTTCTTT. Its protein product is CASSPKGQGQNTEAFF. The chain employs TRBV5-4 and TRBJ1-1, with 10 bases that match TRBD1. Germline V gives CDR1 SGHNT, CDR2 YYREEE (reference sequence). The CDR3 extends over 16 amino acids. Unmatched junction bases numbered 7, after V lost 4 bases and J lost 1 base.

V is TRBV7-2 and J is TRBJ1-5, with 10 bases matching TRBD1. V was pared by 5 bases and J by 2 bases, with 3 bases of the junction left unmatched. This CDR3 has 15 amino acids. Germline V lookup: CDR1 SGHTA, CDR2 FQGNSA. The CDR3 nucleotides are TGTGCCAGCAGCATGACAGGGGGCGGCAATCAGCCCCAGCATTTT. Protein sequence: CASSMTGGGNQPQHF.

The chain uses TRBV28 and TRBJ2-3, with D possibly TRBD1 on 5 matching bases. The CDR3 is 14 residues long. The germline V and J ends were trimmed by 2 bases and 1 base, with 7 bases remaining between them. The germline gives CDR1 MDHEN, CDR2 SYDVKM. The CDR3 DNA reads as TGTGCCAGCAGTTTAATAGGGGGCACAGATACGCAGTATTTT. Protein product: CASSLIGGTDTQYF.

V usage is TRBV13 and J usage is TRBJ1-2; TRBD1 aligns across 10 bases. Germline V gives CDR1 PRHDT, CDR2 FYEKMQ (reference sequence). After removal of 6 bases from V and 2 bases from J, the junction contained 12 bases not matched to a gene. This CDR3 has 17 residues. The CDR3 loop is CASSFIPGQGFNYGYTF. The DNA for the CDR3 is TGTGCCAGCAGTTTTATCCCGGGACAGGGGTTCAACTATGGCTACACCTTC.